This T cell receptor (beta chain) was identified during a study of blood T cells in healthy people across ages. General observations from the study: With naive T cell percentage, TCR beta diversity showed a strong correlation. Donors of long life had a larger count of naive CD4+ cells and greater diversity than aged donors.

Comment on this clonotype: Antigen: not known.

Per-sample yields of isolated PBMCs were at least 6 million. The extraction recovered at least 5.5 micrograms of total RNA per sample. Through a sample-barcoded 5' primer and a J-beta primer mix, a second PCR was run for roughly 6 to 11 cycles. TCRdb reprocessed the 5' RACE reads with MiXCR, giving one entry per CDR3 protein. The data contain 850,000 or so distinct CDR3 sequences, less than 35% of them singletons. Input material: blood. The sequence derives from a woman older than 75 in good health.

CDR3 amino acids: CAISVPGGTQYF. In DNA, the CDR3 is TGTGCCATCAGTGTCCCTGGCGGTACCCAGTACTTC. V and J are TRBV10-3 and TRBJ2-5; no clear D. The CDR3 sequence is 12 residues long. V was shortened by 4 bases and J by 8 bases, with 11 bases between the two germline ends. In germline, CDR1 is ENHRY, CDR2 SYGVKD.